This T cell receptor (beta chain) came from a study of control samples from healthy donors and cancer patients. This clone was detected only a few times. Using immunoSEQ multiplex PCR, the repertoire was profiled, and TCRdb retains in-frame clones only, with some absent. The sample contains roughly 68,000 clones, 83% of which appear only once. V lost 0 bases, J lost 2 bases, and 9 bases lay in between. Germline V gene sequence: CDR1 SGDLS, CDR2 YYNGEE. CDR3 length equals 16 residues. The clonotype comes from a man aged 60 to 75 in good health. The sequenced sample was blood. J is TRBJ2-6 and V is TRBV9; D is possibly TRBD2 (7 bases). This chain's CDR3 is CASSVGGGAGANVLTF. In DNA form, the CDR3 reads TGTGCCAGCAGCGTAGGGGGGGGCGCTGGGGCCAACGTCCTGACTTTC.